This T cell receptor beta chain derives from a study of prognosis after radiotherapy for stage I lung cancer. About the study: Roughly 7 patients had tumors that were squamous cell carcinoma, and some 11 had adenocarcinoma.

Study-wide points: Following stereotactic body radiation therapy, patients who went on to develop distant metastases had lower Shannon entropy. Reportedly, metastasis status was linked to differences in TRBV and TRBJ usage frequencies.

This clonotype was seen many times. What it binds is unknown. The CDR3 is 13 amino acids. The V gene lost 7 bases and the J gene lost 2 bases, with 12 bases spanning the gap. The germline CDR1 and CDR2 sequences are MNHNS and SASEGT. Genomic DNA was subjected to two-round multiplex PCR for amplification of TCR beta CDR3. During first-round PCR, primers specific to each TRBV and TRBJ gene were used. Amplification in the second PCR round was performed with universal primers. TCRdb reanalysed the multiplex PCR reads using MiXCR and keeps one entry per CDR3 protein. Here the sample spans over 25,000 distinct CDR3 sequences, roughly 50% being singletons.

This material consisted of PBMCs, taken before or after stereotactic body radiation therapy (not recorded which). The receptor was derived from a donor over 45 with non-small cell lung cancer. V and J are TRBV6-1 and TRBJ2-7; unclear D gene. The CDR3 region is CASKNTKPYEQYF. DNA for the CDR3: TGTGCCAGCAAAAACACTAAACCCTACGAGCAGTACTTC.